This T cell receptor (beta chain) was captured by sequencing in a study of patients and donors after allogeneic stem cell transplantation. The CDR3 has 16 residues. CDR1 and CDR2 from the germline V gene are SGHVS and FNYEAQ. The V end lost 3 bases, the J end lost 4 bases, and 16 bases lay between the germline ends. TCRdb called the RT-PCR reads again in MiXCR, with one record for every CDR3 protein. The sample consists of approximately 170,000 distinct CDR3 sequences, 30% of them appearing once. The chain employs TRBV7-6 and TRBJ2-1; D is possibly TRBD1 (6 bases). The TCR originated in a human donor who was either an allogeneic HSCT recipient or a stem cell or donor lymphocyte infusion donor (not recorded which). It is not recorded whose cells these are; they may come from a transplant donor. The specimen was blood, either unsorted or a sorted T cell fraction (not recorded which). The DNA for the CDR3 is TGTGCCAGCAGCTTCTACTACCGGGACACTTACAATGAGCAGTTCTTC. Its protein product is CASSFYYRDTYNEQFF.